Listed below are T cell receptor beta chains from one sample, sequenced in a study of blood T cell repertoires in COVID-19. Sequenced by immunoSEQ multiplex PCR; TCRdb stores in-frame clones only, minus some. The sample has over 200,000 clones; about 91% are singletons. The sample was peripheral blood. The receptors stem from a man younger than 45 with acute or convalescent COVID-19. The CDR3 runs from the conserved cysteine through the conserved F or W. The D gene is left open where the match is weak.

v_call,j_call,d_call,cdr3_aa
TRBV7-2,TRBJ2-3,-,CASSLAGEAGTQYF
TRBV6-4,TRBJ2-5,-,CASSEAGGRQETQYF
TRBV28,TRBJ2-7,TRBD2,CASSLPAGSEQYF
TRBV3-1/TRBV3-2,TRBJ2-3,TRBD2,CASSPRTSGRASAQYF
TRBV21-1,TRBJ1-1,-,CASSKEGVGKNTEAFF
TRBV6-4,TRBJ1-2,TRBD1,CASSGETGSYGYTF
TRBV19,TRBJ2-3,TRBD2,CASSNSGRKDTQYF
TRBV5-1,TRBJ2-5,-,CASSLAVGGAETQYF
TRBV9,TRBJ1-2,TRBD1,CASSPETGASYGYTF
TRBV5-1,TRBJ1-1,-,CASSLTGLNTEAFF
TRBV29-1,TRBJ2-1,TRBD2,CSVLAGEWANEQFF
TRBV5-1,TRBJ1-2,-,CASSSLWGEDNYGYTF
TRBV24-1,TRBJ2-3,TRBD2,CATSDPLGGVRTDTQYF
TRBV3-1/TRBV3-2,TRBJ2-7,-,CASSQDVTINEQYF
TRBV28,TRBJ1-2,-,CASSFPGDFRYGYTF
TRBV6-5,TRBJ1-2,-,CASLWAVYGYTF
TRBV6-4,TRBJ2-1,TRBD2,CASSDTGTSGREQFF
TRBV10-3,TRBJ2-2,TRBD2,CAISETSGNTGELFF
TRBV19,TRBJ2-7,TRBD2,CASSIPGGPSYEQYF
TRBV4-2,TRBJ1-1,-,CASSQSRDTEAFF
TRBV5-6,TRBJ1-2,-,CASSPRAISGYTF
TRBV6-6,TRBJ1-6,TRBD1,CASSPGTGPMYYNSPLHF
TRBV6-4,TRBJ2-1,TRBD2,CASSVTGTSGFNEQFF
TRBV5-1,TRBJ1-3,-,CASSSYSGNTIYF
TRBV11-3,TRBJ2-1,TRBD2,CASSLGGRDEQFF
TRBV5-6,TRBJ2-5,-,CASSPRIEETQYF
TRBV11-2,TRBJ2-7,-,CASSYYRDNEQYF